This T cell receptor (beta chain) was recorded in a study of tumor-infiltrating lymphocytes in primary liver carcinoma. Study-level information: Between roughly 4.2 and 11 cm across, the tumors were all of stage T1-T3 N0M0. Study-wide findings and caveats: Whereas tumor region pairs overlapped more, tumor-adjacent and tumor-blood pairs overlapped less.

The CDR3 consists of 13 residues. V lost 0 bases and J lost 5, with 6 bases in between. Germline V gene lookup returns CDR1 LGHNA and CDR2 YSLEER. This clonotype appeared many times. Antigen unknown. TCR beta cDNA came from about 0.55 ug total RNA, primed with a constant-region primer. Three-round nested multiplex PCR performed with slightly modified ARM-PCR produced the TCR beta libraries. It was with TRBV1-TRBV30 forward primers and a C-beta reverse primer that the first two PCR rounds were run, at 10 to 11 cycles each. TCRdb passed the multiplex PCR reads through MiXCR, listing each CDR3 protein once. The sample yields fewer than 400,000 distinct CDR3 sequences, approximately 65% seen once. Blood RNA was derived from unsorted whole blood, and germline DNA was extracted too.

The genes are TRBV4-3 and TRBJ2-3, with D hard to call. Sequenced input: peripheral blood. The sequence was collected from a middle-aged man with primary liver carcinoma and hepatitis B virus infection. CDR3 nucleotide sequence: TGCGCCAGCAGCCAAGACATCCGAGATACGCAGTATTTT. It encodes CASSQDIRDTQYF.